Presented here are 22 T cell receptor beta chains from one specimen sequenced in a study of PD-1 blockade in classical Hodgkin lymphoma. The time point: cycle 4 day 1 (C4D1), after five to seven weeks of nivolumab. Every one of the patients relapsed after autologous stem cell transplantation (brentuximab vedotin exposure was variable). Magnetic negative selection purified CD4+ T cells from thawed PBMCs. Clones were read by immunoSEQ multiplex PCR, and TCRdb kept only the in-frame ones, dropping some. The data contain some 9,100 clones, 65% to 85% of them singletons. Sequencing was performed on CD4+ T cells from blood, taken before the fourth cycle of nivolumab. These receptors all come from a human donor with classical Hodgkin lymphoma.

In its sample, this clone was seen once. The CDR3 spells CASSPTGSYGYTF. For the CDR3, the DNA is TGTGCCAGCAGCCCGACAGGGTCCTATGGCTACACCTTC. V gene TRBV6-5 combines with J gene TRBJ1-2; 7 nucleotides agree with TRBD1. J lost 4 bases, V lost 6 bases, and 5 bases had no gene match. The CDR3 loop spans 13 amino acids. CDR1 and CDR2 from the germline V gene are MNHEY and SVGAGI.

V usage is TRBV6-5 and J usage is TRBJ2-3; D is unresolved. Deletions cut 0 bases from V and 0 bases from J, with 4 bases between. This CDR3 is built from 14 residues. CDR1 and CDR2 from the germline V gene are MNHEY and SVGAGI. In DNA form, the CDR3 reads TGTGCCAGCAGTTACTCCCGGAGCACAGATACGCAGTATTTT. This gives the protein CASSYSRSTDTQYF.

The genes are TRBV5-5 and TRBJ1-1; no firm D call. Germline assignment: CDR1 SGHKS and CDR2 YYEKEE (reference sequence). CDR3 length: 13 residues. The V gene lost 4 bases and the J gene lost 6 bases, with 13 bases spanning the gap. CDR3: CASSRGPDAEAFF. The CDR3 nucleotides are TGTGCCAGCAGCCGAGGACCGGACGCTGAAGCTTTCTTT. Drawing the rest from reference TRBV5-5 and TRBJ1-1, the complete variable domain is DAGVTQSPTHLIKTRGQQVTLRCSPISGHKSVSWYQQVLGQGPQFIFQYYEKEERGRGNFPDRFSARQFPNYSSELNVNALLLGDSALYLCASSRGPDAEAFFGQGTRLTVV.

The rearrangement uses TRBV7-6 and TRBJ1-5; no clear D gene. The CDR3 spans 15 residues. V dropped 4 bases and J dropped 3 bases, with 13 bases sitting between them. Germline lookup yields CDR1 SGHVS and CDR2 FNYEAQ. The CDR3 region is CASSSTARLNQPQHF. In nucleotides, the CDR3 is TGTGCCAGCAGCTCGACCGCCAGGCTCAATCAGCCCCAGCATTTT.

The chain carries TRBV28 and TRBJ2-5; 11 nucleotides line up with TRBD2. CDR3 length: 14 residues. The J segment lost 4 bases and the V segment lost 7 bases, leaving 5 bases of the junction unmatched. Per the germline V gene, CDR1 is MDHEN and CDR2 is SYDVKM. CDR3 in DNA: TGTGCCAGCACCGTAGCGGGGGGGGCAGAGACCCAGTACTTC. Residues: CASTVAGGAETQYF.

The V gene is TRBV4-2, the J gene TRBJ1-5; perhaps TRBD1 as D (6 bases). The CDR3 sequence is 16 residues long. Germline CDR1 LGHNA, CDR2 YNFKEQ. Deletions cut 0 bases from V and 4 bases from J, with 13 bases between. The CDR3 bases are TGTGCCAGCAGCCAAGAAGCGACAGGAGTAAATCAGCCCCAGCATTTT. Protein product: CASSQEATGVNQPQHF.

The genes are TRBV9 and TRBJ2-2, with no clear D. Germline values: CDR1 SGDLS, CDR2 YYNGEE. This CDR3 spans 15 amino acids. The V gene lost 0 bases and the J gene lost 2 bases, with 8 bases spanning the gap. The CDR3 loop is CASSVAPENTGELFF. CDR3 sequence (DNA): TGTGCCAGCAGCGTAGCCCCGGAAAACACCGGGGAGCTGTTTTTT.

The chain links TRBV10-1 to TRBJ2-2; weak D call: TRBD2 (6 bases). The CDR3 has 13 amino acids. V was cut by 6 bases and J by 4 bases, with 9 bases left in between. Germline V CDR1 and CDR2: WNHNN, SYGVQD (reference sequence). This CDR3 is CASSGRTTGELFF. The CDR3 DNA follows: TGCGCCAGCAGCGGGAGAACCACCGGGGAGCTGTTTTTT.

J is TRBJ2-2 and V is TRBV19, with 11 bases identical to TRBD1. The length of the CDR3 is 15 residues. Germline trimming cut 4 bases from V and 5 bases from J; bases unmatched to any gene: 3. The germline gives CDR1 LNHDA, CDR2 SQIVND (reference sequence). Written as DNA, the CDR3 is TGTGCCAGTAGTACAGGACAGGGGGCGACCGGGGAGCTGTTTTTT. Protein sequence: CASSTGQGATGELFF. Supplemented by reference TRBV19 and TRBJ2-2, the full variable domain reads DGGITQSPKYLFRKEGQNVTLSCEQNLNHDAMYWYRQDPGQGLRLIYYSQIVNDFQKGDIAEGYSVSREKKESFPLTVTSAQKNPTAFYLCASSTGQGATGELFFGEGSRLTVL.

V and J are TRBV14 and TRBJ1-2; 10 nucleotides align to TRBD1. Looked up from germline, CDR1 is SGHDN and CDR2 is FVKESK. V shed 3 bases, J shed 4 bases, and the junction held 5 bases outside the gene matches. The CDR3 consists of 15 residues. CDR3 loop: CASSQPGTGVYGYTF. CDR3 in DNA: TGTGCCAGCAGCCAGCCCGGGACAGGGGTCTATGGCTACACCTTC.

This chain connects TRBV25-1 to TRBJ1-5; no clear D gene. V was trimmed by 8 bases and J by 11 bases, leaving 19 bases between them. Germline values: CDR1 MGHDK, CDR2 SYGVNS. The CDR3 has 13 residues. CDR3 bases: TGTGCCAGCCAACCGACGGGCGAGGGAGCCCAGCATTTT. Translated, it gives CASQPTGEGAQHF.

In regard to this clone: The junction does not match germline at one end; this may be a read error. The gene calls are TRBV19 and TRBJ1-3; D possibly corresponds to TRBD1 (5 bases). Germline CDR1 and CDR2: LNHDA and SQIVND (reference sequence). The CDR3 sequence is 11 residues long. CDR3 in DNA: TGTACCAGGGCCCCTGGAAACACCATATATTTT. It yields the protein CTRAPGNTIYF.

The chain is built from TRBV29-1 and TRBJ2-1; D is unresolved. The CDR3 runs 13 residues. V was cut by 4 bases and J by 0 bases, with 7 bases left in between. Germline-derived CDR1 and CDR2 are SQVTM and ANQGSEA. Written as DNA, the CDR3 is TGCAGCGTTGTGGGCGGCTCCTACAATGAGCAGTTCTTC. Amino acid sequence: CSVVGGSYNEQFF.

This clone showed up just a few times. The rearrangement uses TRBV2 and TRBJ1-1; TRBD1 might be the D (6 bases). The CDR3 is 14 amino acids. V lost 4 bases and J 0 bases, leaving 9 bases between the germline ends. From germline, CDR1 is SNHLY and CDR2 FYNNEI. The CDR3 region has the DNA TGTGCCAGCAGTGGGCAGGGGTTGAACACTGAAGCTTTCTTT. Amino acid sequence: CASSGQGLNTEAFF. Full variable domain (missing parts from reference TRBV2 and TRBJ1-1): EPEVTQTPSHQVTQMGQEVILRCVPISNHLYFYWYRQILGQKVEFLVSFYNNEISEKSEIFDDQFSVERPDGSNFTLKIRSTKLEDSAMYFCASSGQGLNTEAFFGQGTRLTVV.

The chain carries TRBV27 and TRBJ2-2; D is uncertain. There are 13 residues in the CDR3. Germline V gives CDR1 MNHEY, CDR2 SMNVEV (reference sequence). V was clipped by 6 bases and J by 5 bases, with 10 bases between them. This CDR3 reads CASRPRKTGELFF. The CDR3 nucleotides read TGTGCCAGCAGGCCTAGGAAGACCGGGGAGCTGTTTTTT.

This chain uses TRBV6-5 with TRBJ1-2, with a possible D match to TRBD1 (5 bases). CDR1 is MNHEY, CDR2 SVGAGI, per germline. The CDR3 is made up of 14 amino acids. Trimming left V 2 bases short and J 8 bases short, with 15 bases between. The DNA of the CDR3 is TGTGCCAGCAGTTACGAGGGGAGGGTGAGAGGCTACACCTTC. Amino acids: CASSYEGRVRGYTF.

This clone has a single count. The CDR3 protein is CAWSVPSDGSVTSPLHF. CDR3 nucleotides: TGTGCCTGGAGTGTACCGTCAGATGGGTCGGTGACCTCACCCCTCCACTTT. This sequence joins TRBV30 and TRBJ1-6; D gene unclear. The length of the CDR3 is 17 residues. V was trimmed by 0 bases and J by 10 bases, leaving 22 bases between them. Germline values: CDR1 GTSNPN, CDR2 SVGIG (reference sequence).

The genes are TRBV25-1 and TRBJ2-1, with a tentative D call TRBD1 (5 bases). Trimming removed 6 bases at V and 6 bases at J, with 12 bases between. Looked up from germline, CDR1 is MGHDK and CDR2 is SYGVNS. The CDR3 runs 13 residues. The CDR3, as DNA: TGTGCCAGCAGCCCCATTGACAGCAATGAGCAGTTCTTC. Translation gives CASSPIDSNEQFF. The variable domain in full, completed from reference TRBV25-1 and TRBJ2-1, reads EADIYQTPRYLVIGTGKKITLECSQTMGHDKMYWYQQDPGMELHLIHYSYGVNSTEKGDLSSESTVSRIRTEHFPLTLESARPSHTSQYLCASSPIDSNEQFFGPGTRLTVL.

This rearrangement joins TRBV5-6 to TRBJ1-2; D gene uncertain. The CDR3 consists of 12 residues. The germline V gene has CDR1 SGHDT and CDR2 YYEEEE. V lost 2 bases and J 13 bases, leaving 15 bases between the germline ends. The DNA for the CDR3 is TGTGCCAGCAGCTTACGGCCAGGTGGATCCACCTTC. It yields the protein CASSLRPGGSTF.

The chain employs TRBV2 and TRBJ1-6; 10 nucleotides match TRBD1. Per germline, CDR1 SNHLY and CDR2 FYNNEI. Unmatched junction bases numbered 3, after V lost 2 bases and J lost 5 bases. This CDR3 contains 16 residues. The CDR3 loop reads CASSERQGADNSPLHF. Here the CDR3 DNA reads TGTGCCAGCAGTGAAAGACAGGGGGCAGATAATTCACCCCTCCACTTT.

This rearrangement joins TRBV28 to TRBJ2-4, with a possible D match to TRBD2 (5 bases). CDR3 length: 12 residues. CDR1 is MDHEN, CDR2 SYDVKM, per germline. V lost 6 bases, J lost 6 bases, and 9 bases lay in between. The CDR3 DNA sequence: TGTGCCAGCAGCCTCCGGGGAAACATTCAGTACTTC. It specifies CASSLRGNIQYF.

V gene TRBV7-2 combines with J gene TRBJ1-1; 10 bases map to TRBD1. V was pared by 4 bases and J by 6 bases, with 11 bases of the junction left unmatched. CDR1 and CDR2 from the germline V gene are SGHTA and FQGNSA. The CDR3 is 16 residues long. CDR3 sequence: CASSSPGQGDIAEAFF. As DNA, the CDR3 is TGTGCCAGCAGCTCTCCAGGACAGGGGGATATCGCTGAAGCTTTCTTT. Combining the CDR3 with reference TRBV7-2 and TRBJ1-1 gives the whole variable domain GAGVSQSPSNKVTEKGKDVELRCDPISGHTALYWYRQSLGQGLEFLIYFQGNSAPDKSGLPSDRFSAERTGGSVSTLTIQRTQQEDSAVYLCASSSPGQGDIAEAFFGQGTRLTVV.